The 20 T cell receptor beta chains presented below share a single source sample, sequenced in a study of T cells expressing NK-cell markers. No DNA is given; TCRdb re-called the 5' RACE reads and lists each CDR3 protein once. Its listing shows more than 250,000 distinct CDR3 sequences. The sequenced sample was blood T cells: a sorted CD56 or NKG2C T cell subset, CD4+ or CD8+ T cells, or bulk PBMC T cells (not recorded which). These receptors all stem from a man between 18 and 29 years old in good health.

This chain joins TRBV7-8 and TRBJ1-5. The CDR3 contains 13 residues. Germline values: CDR1 SGHVS, CDR2 FQNEAQ. The CDR3 loop is CASSSTSNQPQHF.

This chain uses TRBV20-1 with TRBJ2-5; the TRBD2 assignment by TCRdb is unverifiable without DNA. Germline lookup yields CDR1 DFQATT and CDR2 SNEGSKA (reference sequence). This CDR3 comprises 13 residues. The CDR3 protein is CSARRLGGETQYF.

The chain joins TRBV30 to TRBJ1-1. CDR1 is GTSNPN and CDR2 is SVGIG in the germline V gene (reference sequence). The CDR3 extends over 13 amino acids. Here the CDR3 reads CAWSRGPNTEAFF.

This rearrangement joins TRBV18 to TRBJ2-7; checking the TCRdb D call of TRBD1 is not possible without DNA. CDR1 and CDR2 from the germline V gene are KGHSH and LQKENI. The CDR3 consists of 15 residues. This chain's CDR3 is CASSPPSKGPYEQYF.

CDR3 protein: CASSLAIGAVQFF. The gene calls are TRBV7-2 and TRBJ2-1. Germline V lookup: CDR1 SGHTA, CDR2 FQGNSA. The CDR3 loop spans 13 amino acids.

The V and J genes are TRBV5-8 and TRBJ2-3; TCRdb's D call, TRBD1, is unchecked because there is no DNA. CDR3 size: 16 residues. Germline-derived CDR1 and CDR2 are SGHTS and YDEGEE. The CDR3 reads CASSLTDGGRSDTQYF.

J is TRBJ2-5 and V is TRBV7-2; TCRdb picks TRBD2, but there is no DNA to check that call. The germline V gene encodes CDR1 SGHTA and CDR2 FQGNSA. CDR3 size: 13 residues. This CDR3 reads CASSKQGGETQYF.

The CDR3 reads CSARDLGRETETQYF. The rearrangement uses TRBV20-1 and TRBJ2-5; TCRdb names TRBD2, which stays unverified in the absence of DNA. The germline gives CDR1 DFQATT, CDR2 SNEGSKA (reference sequence). The CDR3 runs to 15 residues.

The chain employs TRBV20-1 and TRBJ2-1; TCRdb selects TRBD2, and the lack of DNA leaves this call unchecked. From germline, CDR1 is DFQATT and CDR2 SNEGSKA (reference sequence). The CDR3 is 12 residues long. The CDR3 region is CSARASGRFAFF.

V gene TRBV29-1 combines with J gene TRBJ1-1; the TCRdb call, TRBD1, lacks DNA for checking. The germline CDR1 and CDR2 sequences are SQVTM and ANQGSEA. This CDR3 comprises 13 residues. The CDR3 spells CSGNRDRGAEAFF.

The chain's CDR3 is CASSQDRRLALHF. V and J are TRBV4-3 and TRBJ1-6. Germline V CDR1 and CDR2: LGHNA, YSLEER. There are 13 residues in the CDR3.

The chain recombines TRBV12-3 or TRBV12-4 with TRBJ2-3. This CDR3 spans 11 amino acids. The CDR3 protein is CASSSSTLSYF.

This chain joins TRBV7-2 and TRBJ2-3; with no DNA, the TCRdb D assignment of TRBD1 cannot be verified. CDR1 SGHTA and CDR2 FQGNSA come from the germline V gene. The CDR3 is made up of 16 amino acids. The CDR3 is CASSLARFGAGDTQYF.

The rearrangement links TRBV5-6 to TRBJ1-1; TCRdb's assignment of TRBD1 cannot be checked, as there is no DNA. CDR3 length equals 15 residues. Germline CDR1 reads SGHDT; CDR2 reads YYEEEE. This CDR3 is CATSRDRVMGTEAFF.

V is TRBV4-3 and J is TRBJ1-4; TCRdb outputs TRBD1, but without DNA this stays unchecked. Per the germline V gene, CDR1 is LGHNA and CDR2 is YSLEER. The CDR3 spans 14 residues. CDR3 region: CASSQEAGNEKLFF.

The rearrangement joins TRBV28 to TRBJ1-1; the TCRdb call, TRBD1, lacks DNA for checking. The V gene's germline CDR1 is MDHEN and CDR2 SYDVKM. CDR3 size: 13 residues. CDR3 sequence reads: CASHLSRNTEAFF.

The chain employs TRBV12-3 or TRBV12-4 and TRBJ1-5; without DNA, the TCRdb call of TRBD1 cannot be checked. This CDR3 spans 16 amino acids. The CDR3 loop is CASSPLGTASNQPQHF.

The rearrangement links TRBV11-2 to TRBJ2-1; TCRdb calls TRBD2, which cannot be checked without DNA. The length of the CDR3 is 17 residues. Germline V lookup: CDR1 SGHAT, CDR2 FQNNGV. CDR3 amino acids: CASSFKPGLANYNEQFF.

This sequence joins TRBV12-3 or TRBV12-4 and TRBJ2-1; lacking DNA, the TRBD2 call made by TCRdb goes unchecked. The CDR3 covers 15 residues. The CDR3: CASSFAAATYNEQFF.

J is TRBJ2-2 and V is TRBV9. Germline values: CDR1 SGDLS, CDR2 YYNGEE. This CDR3 is 15 amino acids long. This CDR3 reads CASSVGVIGTGELFF.